This T cell receptor beta chain emerged from a study of identical twins. TCRdb reprocessed the 5' RACE reads with MiXCR, giving one entry per CDR3 protein. Of around 680,000 distinct CDR3 sequences in the sample, 8.6% were seen once. The CDR3 extends over 12 amino acids. Germline V lookup: CDR1 DFQATT, CDR2 SNEGSKA (reference sequence). Trimming took off 7 bases at V and 1 base at J, with 10 bases between the two ends. Worth noting for this clonotype: What it binds is unknown.

Findings and caveats of the study: Fewer insertions were carried by abundant cord blood beta clonotypes, but none was seen in memory repertoires. Models underestimated TCR alpha sharing (out-of-frame) in monozygotic twins.

These data were also reused for a study on yellow fever vaccine responses in identical twins.

V and J are TRBV20-1 and TRBJ2-5; D is undetermined. The sequencing input was PBMCs. The TCR sequence derives from a woman between 18 and 29 years old in good health. The CDR3 DNA reads as TGCAGTGTGCTGGTGGGCCAAGAGACCCAGTACTTC. Protein: CSVLVGQETQYF.